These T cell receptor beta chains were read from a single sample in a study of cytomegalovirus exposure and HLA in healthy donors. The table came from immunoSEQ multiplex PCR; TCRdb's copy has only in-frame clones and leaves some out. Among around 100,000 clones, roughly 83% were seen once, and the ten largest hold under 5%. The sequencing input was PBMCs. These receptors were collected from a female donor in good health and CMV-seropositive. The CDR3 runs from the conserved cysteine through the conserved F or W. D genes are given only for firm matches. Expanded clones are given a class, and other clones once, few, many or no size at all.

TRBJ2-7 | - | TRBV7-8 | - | CASRPTGTLAYEQYF | TGTGCCAGCAGGCCTACAGGGACGTTGGCCTACGAGCAGTACTTC
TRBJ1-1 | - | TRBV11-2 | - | CASSLGTGGAEAFF | TGTGCCAGCAGCTTAGGTACAGGCGGAGCTGAAGCTTTCTTT
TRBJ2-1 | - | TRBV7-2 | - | CASSLAAGSYNEQFF | TGTGCCAGCAGCTTAGCGGCAGGGTCCTACAATGAGCAGTTCTTC
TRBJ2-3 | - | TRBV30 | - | CAWSITSGQVATDTQYF | TGTGCCTGGAGTATAACAAGCGGGCAGGTGGCCACAGATACGCAGTATTTT
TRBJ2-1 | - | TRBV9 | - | CASSIRERVGYNEQFF | TGTGCCAGCAGCATCCGAGAGCGTGTTGGCTACAATGAGCAGTTCTTC
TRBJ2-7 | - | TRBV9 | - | CASSVGTGIYEQYF | TGTGCCAGCAGCGTAGGTACAGGGATCTACGAGCAGTACTTC
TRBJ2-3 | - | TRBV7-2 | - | CASSPGLGDTQYF | TGTGCCAGCAGCCCGGGACTGGGAGATACGCAGTATTTT
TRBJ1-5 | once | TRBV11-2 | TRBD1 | CASSLGTGNQPQHF | TGTGCCAGCAGCTTAGGGACAGGGAACCAGCCCCAGCATTTT
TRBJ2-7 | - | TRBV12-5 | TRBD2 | CASAIIAGANFYEQYF | TGTGCTAGTGCCATCATAGCGGGGGCCAACTTCTACGAGCAGTACTTC
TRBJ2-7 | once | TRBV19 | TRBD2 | CASSKLGGSRYEQYF | TGTGCCAGTAGTAAACTCGGCGGGAGTAGGTACGAGCAGTACTTC
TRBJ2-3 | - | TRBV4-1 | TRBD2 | CASSRTSGPSTDTQYF | TGCGCCAGCAGCCGAACTAGCGGACCTAGCACAGATACGCAGTATTTT
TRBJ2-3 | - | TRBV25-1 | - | CASSSAGTSTDTQYF | TGTGCCAGCAGTTCTGCGGGTACTAGCACAGATACGCAGTATTTT
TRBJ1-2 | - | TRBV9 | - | CASSEKVSGDYGYTF | TGTGCCAGCAGCGAAAAGGTTTCGGGGGACTATGGCTACACCTTC
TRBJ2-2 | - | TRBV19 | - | CASSTNWGGATGELFF | TGTGCCAGTAGTACAAATTGGGGGGGCGCGACCGGGGAGCTGTTTTTT
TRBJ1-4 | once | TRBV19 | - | CASRGEWEKLFF | TGCGCCAGTAGGGGAGAGTGGGAAAAACTGTTTTTT
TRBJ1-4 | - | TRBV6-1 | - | CASSGGRDFNEKLFF | TGTGCCAGCAGTGGGGGCCGGGACTTTAATGAAAAACTGTTTTTT
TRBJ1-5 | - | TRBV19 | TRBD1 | CASSRGQIINSNQPQHF | TGTGCCAGTAGTAGGGGACAGATTATCAATAGCAATCAGCCCCAGCATTTT
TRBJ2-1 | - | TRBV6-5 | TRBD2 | CASSFSGGAVEQFF | TGTGCCAGCAGTTTCAGCGGGGGGGCCGTTGAGCAGTTCTTC
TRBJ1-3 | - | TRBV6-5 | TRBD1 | CASSSGRTGVGNTIYF | TGTGCCAGCAGTTCAGGACGGACAGGGGTCGGAAACACCATATATTTT
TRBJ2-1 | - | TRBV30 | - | CAWSQLGAGEQFF | TGTGCCTGGAGCCAACTGGGGGCGGGTGAGCAGTTCTTC
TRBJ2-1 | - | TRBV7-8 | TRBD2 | CASSLERTSRNEQFF | TGTGCCAGCAGCTTAGAGAGGACTAGCCGGAATGAGCAGTTCTTC
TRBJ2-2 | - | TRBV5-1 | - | CASSLSAQGTGGELFF | TGCGCCAGCAGCTTGTCGGCACAGGGTACAGGCGGGGAGCTGTTTTTT
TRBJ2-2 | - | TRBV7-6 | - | CASSPRTANTGELFF | TGTGCCAGCAGCCCCAGGACTGCGAACACCGGGGAGCTGTTTTTT
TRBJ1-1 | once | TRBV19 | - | CASSMEARMNTEAFF | TGTGCCAGTAGTATGGAGGCACGAATGAACACTGAAGCTTTCTTT
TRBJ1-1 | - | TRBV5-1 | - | CASSSYPGFMNTEAFF | TGCGCCAGCAGCTCGTACCCAGGGTTTATGAACACTGAAGCTTTCTTT
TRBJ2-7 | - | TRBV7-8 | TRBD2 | CASSPRTSGRDYEQYF | TGTGCCAGCAGCCCTCGGACTAGCGGGAGGGACTACGAGCAGTACTTC
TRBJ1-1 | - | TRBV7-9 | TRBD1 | CASSLVTGVGTEAFF | TGTGCCAGCAGCTTGGTTACAGGGGTGGGCACTGAAGCTTTCTTT
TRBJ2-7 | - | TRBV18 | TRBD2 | CASSPPRAGGTTYEQYF | TGTGCCAGCTCACCACCGCGGGCGGGAGGAACTACCTACGAGCAGTACTTC
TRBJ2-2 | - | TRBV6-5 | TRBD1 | CASRPDRALTGELFF | TGTGCCAGCAGGCCGGACAGGGCACTCACCGGGGAGCTGTTTTTT
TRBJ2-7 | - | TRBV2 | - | CATAGAGISYEQYF | TGTGCCACCGCGGGGGCAGGGATATCCTACGAGCAGTACTTC
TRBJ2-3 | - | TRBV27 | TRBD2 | CASRGLARAGTDTQYF | TGTGCCAGCAGGGGACTAGCACGGGCTGGCACAGATACGCAGTATTTT
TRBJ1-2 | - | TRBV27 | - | CASSSQTHLGYTF | TGTGCCAGCAGTTCCCAGACACATTTGGGCTACACCTTC
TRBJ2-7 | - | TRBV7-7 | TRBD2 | CASSLAQGRRAGGPRGEQYF | TGTGCCAGCAGCTTAGCTCAGGGCCGGAGGGCGGGAGGGCCCAGGGGCGAGCAGTACTTC
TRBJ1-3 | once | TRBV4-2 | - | CASSQDGTGSSGNTIYF | TGTGCCAGCAGCCAAGATGGGACTGGGAGCTCTGGAAACACCATATATTTT
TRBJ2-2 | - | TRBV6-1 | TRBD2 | CASSELGGTGELFF | TGTGCCAGCAGTGAGTTGGGGGGGACCGGGGAGCTGTTTTTT
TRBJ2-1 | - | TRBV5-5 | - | CASSLSSYNEQFF | TGTGCCAGCAGCCTGAGCTCCTACAATGAGCAGTTCTTC
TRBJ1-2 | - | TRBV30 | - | CAWSDQQRRYGYTF | TGTGCCTGGAGTGATCAACAGAGGAGGTATGGCTACACCTTC
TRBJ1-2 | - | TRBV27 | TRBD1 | CASSRQGAHYGYTF | TGTGCCAGCAGCCGGCAGGGGGCACACTATGGCTACACCTTC
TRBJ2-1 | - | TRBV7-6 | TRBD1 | CASSPRDSPYNEQFF | TGTGCCAGCAGCCCCCGGGACAGCCCCTACAATGAGCAGTTCTTC
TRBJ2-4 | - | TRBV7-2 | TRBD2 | CASSSSSGSMYSQYF | TGTGCCAGCAGCTCTTCTAGCGGGAGTATGTACAGTCAGTACTTC
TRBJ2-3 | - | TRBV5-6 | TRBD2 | CASSSVRGLAATDTQYF | TGTGCCAGCAGCTCCGTCCGGGGACTAGCGGCCACAGATACGCAGTATTTT
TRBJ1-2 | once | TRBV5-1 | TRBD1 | CASSVGSTGGIGYTF | TGCGCCAGCAGCGTAGGGTCGACAGGGGGTATTGGCTACACCTTC
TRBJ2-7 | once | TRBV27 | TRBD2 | CASSSTRGGWYF | TGTGCCAGCAGTTCTACCCGGGGGGGCTGGTACTTC